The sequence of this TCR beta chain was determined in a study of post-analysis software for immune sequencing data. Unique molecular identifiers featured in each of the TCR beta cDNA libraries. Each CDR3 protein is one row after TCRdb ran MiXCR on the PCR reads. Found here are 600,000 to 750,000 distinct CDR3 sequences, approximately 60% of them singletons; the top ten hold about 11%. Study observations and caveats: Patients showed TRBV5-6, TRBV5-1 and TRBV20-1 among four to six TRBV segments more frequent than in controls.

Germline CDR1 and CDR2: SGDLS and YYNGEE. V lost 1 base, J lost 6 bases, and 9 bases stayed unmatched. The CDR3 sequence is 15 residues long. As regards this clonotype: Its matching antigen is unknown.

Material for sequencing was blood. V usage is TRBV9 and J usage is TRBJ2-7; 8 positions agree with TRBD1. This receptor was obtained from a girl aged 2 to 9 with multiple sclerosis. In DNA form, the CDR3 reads TGTGCCAGCAGCGTACAGGGGGCGCCGGATGGCGAGCAGTACTTC. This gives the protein CASSVQGAPDGEQYF.